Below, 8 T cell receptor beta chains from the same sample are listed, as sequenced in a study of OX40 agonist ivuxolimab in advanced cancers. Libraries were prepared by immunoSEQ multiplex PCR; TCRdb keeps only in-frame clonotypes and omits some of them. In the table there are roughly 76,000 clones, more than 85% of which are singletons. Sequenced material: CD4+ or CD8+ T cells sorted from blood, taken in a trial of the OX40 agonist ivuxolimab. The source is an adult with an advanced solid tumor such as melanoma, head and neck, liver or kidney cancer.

The CDR3 here is CASSYGDVKETQYF. CDR3 nucleotide sequence: TGTGCCAGCAGTTACGGAGACGTGAAAGAGACCCAGTACTTC. This chain joins TRBV6-5 and TRBJ2-5; no clear D gene. The germline CDR1 and CDR2 sequences are MNHEY and SVGAGI. V lost 2 bases and J 3 bases, leaving 10 bases between the germline ends. The CDR3 runs 14 residues.

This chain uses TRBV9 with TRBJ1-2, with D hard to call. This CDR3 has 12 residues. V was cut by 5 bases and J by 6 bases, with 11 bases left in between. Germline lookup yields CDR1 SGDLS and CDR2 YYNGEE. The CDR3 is CASSVPGDGYTF. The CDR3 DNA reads TGTGCCAGCAGTGTCCCCGGGGATGGCTACACCTTC.

CDR3 amino acids: CASSFRSVTYEQYF. The CDR3 bases are TGTGCCAGCAGTTTTCGTAGCGTCACCTACGAGCAGTACTTC. The chain uses TRBV28 and TRBJ2-7, with D possibly TRBD2 on 5 matching bases. Trimming took off 3 bases at V and 2 bases at J, with 11 bases between the two ends. The CDR3 has 14 residues. Looked up from germline, CDR1 is MDHEN and CDR2 is SYDVKM.

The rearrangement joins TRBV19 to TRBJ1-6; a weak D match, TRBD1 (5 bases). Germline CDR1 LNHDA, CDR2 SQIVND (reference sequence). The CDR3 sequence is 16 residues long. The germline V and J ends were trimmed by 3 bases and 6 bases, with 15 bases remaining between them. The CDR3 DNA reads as TGTGCCAGTAGTATCCGCAGGGAGCGCGGTAATTCACCCCTCCACTTT. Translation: CASSIRRERGNSPLHF.

The CDR3 here is CASSYYRGDEQFF. The CDR3 nucleotides are TGTGCCAGCAGTTACTACAGGGGCGATGAGCAGTTCTTC. The J gene is TRBJ2-1, the V gene TRBV6-5; the match to TRBD1 covers 7 bases. CDR1 and CDR2 from the germline V gene are MNHEY and SVGAGI. J was trimmed by 8 bases and V by 1 base; bases with no gene match: 2. This CDR3 is 13 amino acids long.

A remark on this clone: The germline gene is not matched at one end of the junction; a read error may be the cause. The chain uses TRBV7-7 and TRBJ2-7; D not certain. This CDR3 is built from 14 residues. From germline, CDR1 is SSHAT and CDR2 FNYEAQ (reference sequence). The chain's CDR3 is CASSSAMSSYEQYF. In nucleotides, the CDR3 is TGTGCTAGCAGCTCGGCTATGAGCTCCTACGAGCAGTACTTC.

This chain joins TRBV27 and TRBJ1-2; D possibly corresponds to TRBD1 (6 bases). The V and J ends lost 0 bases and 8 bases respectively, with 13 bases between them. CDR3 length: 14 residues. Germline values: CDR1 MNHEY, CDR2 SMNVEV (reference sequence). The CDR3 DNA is TGTGCCAGCAGTTTATCGCTTGGGGGGCAGGGCTACACCTTC. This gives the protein CASSLSLGGQGYTF.

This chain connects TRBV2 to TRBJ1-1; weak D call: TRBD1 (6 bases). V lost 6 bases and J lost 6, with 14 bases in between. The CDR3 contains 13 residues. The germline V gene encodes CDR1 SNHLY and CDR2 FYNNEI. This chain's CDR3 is CASRDTGRAEAFF. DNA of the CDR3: TGTGCCAGCAGGGATACAGGGAGGGCTGAAGCTTTCTTT.